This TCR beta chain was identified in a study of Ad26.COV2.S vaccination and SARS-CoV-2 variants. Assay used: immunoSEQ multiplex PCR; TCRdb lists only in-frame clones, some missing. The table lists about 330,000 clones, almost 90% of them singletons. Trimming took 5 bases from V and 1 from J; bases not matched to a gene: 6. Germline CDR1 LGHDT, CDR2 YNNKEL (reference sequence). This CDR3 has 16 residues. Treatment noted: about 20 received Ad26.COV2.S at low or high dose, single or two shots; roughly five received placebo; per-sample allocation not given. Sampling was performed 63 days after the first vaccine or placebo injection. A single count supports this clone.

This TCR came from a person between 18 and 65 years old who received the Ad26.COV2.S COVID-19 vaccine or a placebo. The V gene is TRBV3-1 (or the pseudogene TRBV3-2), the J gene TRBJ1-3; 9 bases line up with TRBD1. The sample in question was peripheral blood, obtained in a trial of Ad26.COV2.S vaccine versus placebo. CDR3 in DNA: TGTGCCAGCAGCGCCCTGACAGGGGGGTCTGGAAACACCATATATTTT. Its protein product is CASSALTGGSGNTIYF.